Listed here are 8 T cell receptor beta chains from one sample, sequenced in a study of T cells after yellow fever vaccination. One entry per CDR3 protein, called by TCRdb with MiXCR from the 5' RACE reads. Of 30,000 to 35,000 distinct CDR3 sequences in the sample, less than 8.5% were seen once. The material was PBMCs, either bulk or a sorted T-cell subset (CD4+, CD8+, memory, or dextramer-sorted; not recorded which), obtained on the day of the first yellow fever vaccination. Source of these receptors: a man aged 18-30 years who received the YFV17D yellow fever vaccine.

This clonotype has ten or more counts. The chain is built from TRBV7-6 and TRBJ1-3; TRBD1 aligns across 9 bases. CDR1 is SGHVS and CDR2 is FNYEAQ in the germline V gene. The junction had 1 base not matched to a gene; V was cut back by 4 bases and J by 3 bases. This CDR3 spans 14 amino acids. CDR3 coding DNA: TGTGCCAGCAGCTCGGGACAGGGTGGAAACACCATATATTTT. As protein: CASSSGQGGNTIYF.

The sample holds many counts of this clonotype. The J gene is TRBJ1-5, the V gene TRBV12-3 or TRBV12-4; D possibly corresponds to TRBD1 (5 bases). Trimming pared 5 bases from V and 0 bases from J, leaving 8 bases between. This CDR3 contains 14 residues. The CDR3 here is CASSRDHSNQPQHF. For the CDR3, the DNA is TGTGCCAGCAGTCGGGACCATAGCAATCAGCCCCAGCATTTT.

This clonotype appeared many times. This sequence joins TRBV11-2 and TRBJ1-1, with D perhaps TRBD1 (5 bases). The length of the CDR3 is 15 residues. V lost 5 bases and J lost 3, with 16 bases in between. Per the germline V gene, CDR1 is SGHAT and CDR2 is FQNNGV. This CDR3 is CASSPGGGPDTEAFF. The CDR3 DNA reads as TGTGCCAGCAGCCCCGGGGGAGGGCCAGACACTGAAGCTTTCTTT.

A word on this clonotype: The junction differs from germline at one of its ends, possibly a read error. CDR3 in amino acids: CASSLTHGAEAFF. The CDR3 DNA reads TGTGCTAGCAGCCTAACACATGGCGCTGAAGCTTTCTTT. The rearrangement uses TRBV7-7 and TRBJ1-1; D uncertain. The germline CDR1 and CDR2 sequences are SSHAT and FNYEAQ (reference sequence). This CDR3 has 13 amino acids.

This clonotype showed up many times. The chain carries TRBV7-2 and TRBJ1-5; the D is unclear. This CDR3 is 16 amino acids long. From germline, CDR1 is SGHTA and CDR2 FQGNSA. Trimming cost V 0 bases and J 5 bases, with 14 bases left between them. The DNA for the CDR3 is TGTGCCAGCAGCTTAGCGCTTGGAGGGCCAGATCAGCCCCAGCATTTT. Translating it yields CASSLALGGPDQPQHF.

By sample share, this clonotype is medium-sized. This chain links TRBV7-3 with TRBJ2-3; D unresolved. The germline gives CDR1 SGHTA, CDR2 FQGTGA. Trimming stripped 5 bases from V and 1 base from J, with 7 bases between. The CDR3 has 13 residues. The CDR3: CASSLYGTDTQYF. In DNA form, the CDR3 reads TGTGCCAGCAGCCTCTATGGCACAGATACGCAGTATTTT.

This clonotype was counted many times. The chain links TRBV11-1 to TRBJ2-1, with 9 bases identical to TRBD1. Germline CDR1 SGHAT, CDR2 FQDESV (reference sequence). The CDR3 is 16 residues long. Trimming took 3 bases from V and 5 from J; bases not matched to a gene: 8. CDR3 bases: TGTGCCAGCAGCTTTTTAGGGACAGGGAGCCACAATGAGCAGTTCTTC. Residues: CASSFLGTGSHNEQFF.

This clonotype has only a few counts. This chain connects TRBV28 to TRBJ2-1; D not resolved. The V and J ends lost 6 bases and 4 bases respectively, with 7 bases between them. The CDR3 has 12 residues. CDR1 and CDR2 from the germline V gene are MDHEN and SYDVKM. The CDR3 spells CASRARYNEQFF. The CDR3, as DNA: TGTGCCAGCAGGGCACGTTACAATGAGCAGTTCTTC.